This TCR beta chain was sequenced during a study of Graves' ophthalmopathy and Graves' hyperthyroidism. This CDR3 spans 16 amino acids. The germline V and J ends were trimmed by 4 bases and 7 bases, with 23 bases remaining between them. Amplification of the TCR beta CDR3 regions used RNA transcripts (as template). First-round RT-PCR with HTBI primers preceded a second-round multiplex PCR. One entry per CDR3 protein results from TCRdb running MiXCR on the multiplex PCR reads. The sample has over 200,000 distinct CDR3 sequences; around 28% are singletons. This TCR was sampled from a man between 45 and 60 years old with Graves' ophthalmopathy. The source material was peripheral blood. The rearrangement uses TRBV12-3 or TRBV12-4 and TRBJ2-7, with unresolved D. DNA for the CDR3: TGTGCCAGCAGTTCCTACCCCCTGAAAGGGCTGGGGGAGCAGTACTTC. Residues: CASSSYPLKGLGEQYF.